Presented here are 31 T cell receptor beta chains from one specimen sequenced in a study of blood T cell repertoires in COVID-19 (dated by TCRdb to the early 2020s). Libraries were built with the immunoSEQ multiplex PCR assay. TCRdb provides this immuneACCESS table in a form limited to in-frame rearrangements. Some clones are lacking; in checked studies, under half of them reflect an unresolved V gene, and why the rest are absent is not known. Counted in this sample were over 150,000 clones; roughly 80% of them appeared once. Jointly, the top ten make up approximately 8.1% of the sample. Sequencing was carried out using peripheral blood. These receptor sequences come from a woman of 80 years or more with COVID-19, enrolled during active disease.

Points on this clone: The sample carries other DNA sequences with the same CDR3. The gene calls are TRBV18 and TRBJ1-5; TRBD1 agrees at 7 bases. After removal of 3 bases from V and 1 base from J, the junction contained 0 bases not matched to a gene. The CDR3 extends over 14 amino acids. Germline CDR1 reads KGHSH; CDR2 reads LQKENI. In DNA, the CDR3 is TGTGCCAGCTCACCGGGACAGAGCAATCAGCCCCAGCATTTT. Translated: CASSPGQSNQPQHF.

The J gene is TRBJ1-1, the V gene TRBV9, with D possibly being TRBD1 (5 bases). Germline V lookup: CDR1 SGDLS, CDR2 YYNGEE. The length of the CDR3 is 14 residues. V was cut by 2 bases and J by 4 bases, with 12 bases left in between. Here the CDR3 DNA reads TGTGCCAGCAGCGTTTCAGGGATGGCCACTGAAGCTTTCTTT. It is translated as CASSVSGMATEAFF.

The V gene is TRBV5-5, the J gene TRBJ2-7; 7 nucleotides line up with TRBD1. Per germline, CDR1 SGHKS and CDR2 YYEKEE (reference sequence). This CDR3 is 15 amino acids long. Trimming removed 2 bases from V and 3 bases from J; junction bases left unmatched: 8. CDR3: CASSFQPGQNYEQYF. CDR3 DNA sequence: TGTGCCAGCAGCTTTCAGCCGGGACAGAACTACGAGCAGTACTTC. The full variable domain, in which reference TRBV5-5 and TRBJ2-7 provide the parts outside the CDR3, is DAGVTQSPTHLIKTRGQQVTLRCSPISGHKSVSWYQQVLGQGPQFIFQYYEKEERGRGNFPDRFSARQFPNYSSELNVNALLLGDSALYLCASSFQPGQNYEQYFGPGTRLTVT.

In this sample, this clone turned up once. The V gene is TRBV18, the J gene TRBJ1-2; 9 bases are a match to TRBD1. V lost 3 bases and J lost 8; bases outside the gene matches: 10. The germline gives CDR1 KGHSH, CDR2 LQKENI. The CDR3 has 15 residues. In DNA form, the CDR3 reads TGTGCCAGCTCACCCTCCCGGGACAGGGCCGAGGGCTACACCTTC. Protein: CASSPSRDRAEGYTF.

This clone was seen only once. V is TRBV25-1 and J is TRBJ1-5; 8 bases line up with TRBD1. Trimming removed 6 bases from V and 8 bases from J; junction bases left unmatched: 9. From germline, CDR1 is MGHDK and CDR2 SYGVNS. This CDR3 has 14 amino acids. CDR3 DNA sequence: TGTGCCAGCAGCCAGACAGGGGTCAGGGAGCCCCAGCATTTT. This sequence encodes CASSQTGVREPQHF.

The CDR3 is CASSLSGGGHGYTF. In nucleotides, the CDR3 is TGCGCCAGCAGCTTGTCAGGGGGCGGTCATGGCTACACCTTC. The V gene is TRBV5-1, the J gene TRBJ1-2; 8 nucleotides agree with TRBD1. The CDR3 extends over 14 amino acids. After removal of 1 base from V and 6 bases from J, the junction contained 5 bases not matched to a gene. Per germline, CDR1 SGHRS and CDR2 YFSETQ.

The chain recombines TRBV6-2 or TRBV6-3 with TRBJ2-1; D uncertain. Germline V gene sequence: CDR1 MNHEY, CDR2 SVGEGT. The ends were cut back, 6 bases at V and 0 bases at J, with 12 bases in the middle. There are 15 residues in the CDR3. The CDR3 coding sequence is TGTGCCAGCAGCAAACTAAAGCACTCCTACAATGAGCAGTTCTTC. The encoded protein is CASSKLKHSYNEQFF.

V gene TRBV5-1 combines with J gene TRBJ2-2; 9 bases are a match to TRBD2. The germline V gene encodes CDR1 SGHRS and CDR2 YFSETQ. Trimming removed 4 bases from V and 4 bases from J; junction bases left unmatched: 8. The CDR3 totals 16 residues. CDR3 coding DNA: TGCGCCAGCAGCAGTAGCGGGAGTGGGGGCACCGGGGAGCTGTTTTTT. Residues: CASSSSGSGGTGELFF.

The V call is TRBV25-1, the J call TRBJ2-3; the D gene is possibly TRBD1 (5 bases). Germline assignment: CDR1 MGHDK and CDR2 SYGVNS. V lost 1 base and J lost 0, with 5 bases in between. The CDR3 has 14 amino acids. The CDR3 coding sequence is TGTGCCAGCAGTGAATGGACAAGCACAGATACGCAGTATTTT. Encoded protein: CASSEWTSTDTQYF.

This sequence joins TRBV5-1 and TRBJ1-1, with a possible D match to TRBD1 (5 bases). CDR1 and CDR2 (germline): SGHRS, YFSETQ. V was shortened by 1 base and J by 0 bases, with 10 bases between the two germline ends. The CDR3 runs to 15 residues. Written as DNA, the CDR3 is TGCGCCAGCAGCTTGACCCCGGGGGTGAACACTGAAGCTTTCTTT. Translated: CASSLTPGVNTEAFF.

This clone showed up just once. This chain joins TRBV6-5 and TRBJ1-2; 7 nucleotides align to TRBD1. This CDR3 spans 13 amino acids. Germline CDR1 and CDR2: MNHEY and SVGAGI. J was trimmed by 8 bases and V by 6 bases; bases with no gene match: 9. The CDR3 DNA reads TGTGCCAGCAGCAGGACCCAGGGGGGAGGCTACACCTTC. Translated, it gives CASSRTQGGGYTF.

This clone was observed a handful of times. V and J are TRBV28 and TRBJ1-5; 8 bases are shared with TRBD1. With 6 bases clipped from V and 4 bases from J, the junction kept 5 bases outside the gene matches. The V gene's germline CDR1 is MDHEN and CDR2 SYDVKM. CDR3 length equals 14 residues. The CDR3 region is CASRGTGGNQPQHF. CDR3 nucleotide sequence: TGTGCCAGCAGGGGGACAGGCGGGAATCAGCCCCAGCATTTT.

This chain joins TRBV6-1 and TRBJ1-5; D may be TRBD1 (5 bases). The V end lost 3 bases, the J end lost 4 bases, and 16 bases lay between the germline ends. This CDR3 is built from 16 residues. Per germline, CDR1 MNHNS and CDR2 SASEGT. The CDR3 reads CASSESQGLGNQPQHF. Here the CDR3 DNA reads TGTGCCAGCAGTGAGTCCCAGGGCCTAGGTAATCAGCCCCAGCATTTT.

This clone showed up just a few times. V is TRBV5-1 and J is TRBJ1-1, with 8 bases that match TRBD1. The germline CDR1 and CDR2 sequences are SGHRS and YFSETQ. This CDR3 contains 15 residues. J lost 5 bases, V lost 0 bases, and 6 bases had no gene match. This CDR3 reads CASSLDRGVWTEAFF. For the CDR3, the DNA is TGCGCCAGCAGCTTGGACAGGGGGGTTTGGACTGAAGCTTTCTTT. Supplemented by reference TRBV5-1 and TRBJ1-1, the full variable domain reads KAGVTQTPRYLIKTRGQQVTLSCSPISGHRSVSWYQQTPGQGLQFLFEYFSETQRNKGNFPGRFSGRQFSNSRSEMNVSTLELGDSALYLCASSLDRGVWTEAFFGQGTRLTVV.

The rearrangement links TRBV2 to TRBJ1-3; no clear D. Trimming shortened V by 11 bases and J by 4 bases, and 15 bases separated the two germline ends. CDR1 is SNHLY, CDR2 FYNNEI, per germline. The CDR3 runs to 13 residues. CDR3 in DNA: TGTGCCGGCTCCAGGCTTTCGGGAAACACCATATATTTT. It codes for CAGSRLSGNTIYF.

This clone occurred once. J is TRBJ1-2 and V is TRBV6-6; possibly TRBD1 for D (5 bases). With 2 bases removed from V and 8 bases from J, the gap between germline ends came to 15 bases. Germline-derived CDR1 and CDR2 are MNHNY and SVGAGI (reference sequence). The CDR3 has 14 residues. The CDR3 here is CASSYEGRERGYTF. The CDR3 nucleotides read TGTGCCAGCAGTTACGAGGGGAGGGAGCGCGGCTACACCTTC.

The chain has TRBV9 and TRBJ2-1; tentatively, D is TRBD1 (6 bases). The CDR3 is made up of 16 amino acids. Trimming left V 0 bases short and J 0 bases short, with 10 bases between. From germline, CDR1 is SGDLS and CDR2 YYNGEE. Written as DNA, the CDR3 is TGTGCCAGCAGCGTAGGAACAGGGAGCTCCTACAATGAGCAGTTCTTC. The encoded protein is CASSVGTGSSYNEQFF.

This rearrangement joins TRBV6-5 to TRBJ2-1; D remains ambiguous. The germline V gene encodes CDR1 MNHEY and CDR2 SVGAGI. The CDR3 loop spans 13 amino acids. Trimming took off 5 bases at V and 14 bases at J, with 19 bases between the two ends. The CDR3 spells CASSPLGSQPEFF. The DNA for the CDR3 is TGTGCCAGCAGTCCACTCGGGTCGCAACCGGAGTTCTTC.

The chain employs TRBV19 and TRBJ1-1, with D possibly matching TRBD1 (6 bases). Germline CDR1 reads LNHDA; CDR2 reads SQIVND (reference sequence). This CDR3 is built from 14 residues. Between the trimmed V and J ends, which lost 6 bases and 0 bases, there was a span of 11 bases. CDR3 loop: CASRTGIMNTEAFF. In DNA, the CDR3 is TGTGCCAGTAGAACAGGGATCATGAACACTGAAGCTTTCTTT.

This chain connects TRBV5-1 to TRBJ2-7; D is undetermined. Trimming removed 4 bases at V and 3 bases at J, with 11 bases between. This CDR3 is 13 amino acids long. Germline V CDR1 and CDR2: SGHRS, YFSETQ. This CDR3 is CASSPLELYEQYF. The CDR3 nucleotides read TGCGCCAGCAGCCCCTTAGAGCTCTACGAGCAGTACTTC.

The chain uses TRBV5-4 and TRBJ2-2; no definite D call. V was shortened by 2 bases and J by 2 bases, with 7 bases between the two germline ends. The CDR3 runs to 14 residues. Per germline, CDR1 SGHNT and CDR2 YYREEE (reference sequence). In nucleotides, the CDR3 is TGTGCCAGCAGCTTTGTCAGAAACACCGGGGAGCTGTTTTTT. Its protein is CASSFVRNTGELFF.

This sequence joins TRBV5-1 and TRBJ2-2; TRBD2 aligns across 7 bases. Germline lookup yields CDR1 SGHRS and CDR2 YFSETQ. The trim removed 7 bases at V and 2 bases at J, leaving 8 bases unmatched. There are 15 residues in the CDR3. CDR3 amino acids: CASRPPGGNTGELFF. CDR3 sequence (DNA): TGCGCCAGCCGTCCCCCGGGAGGAAACACCGGGGAGCTGTTTTTT.

CDR3 DNA: TGTGCCAGCAGTTTAGGGGGCCCAGGGGAGCTGTTTTTT. This gives the protein CASSLGGPGELFF. This chain uses TRBV28 with TRBJ2-2, with a tentative D call TRBD1 (6 bases). CDR3 length equals 13 residues. CDR1 MDHEN and CDR2 SYDVKM come from the germline V gene. V lost 2 bases and J lost 8, with 9 bases in between.

The V gene is TRBV28, the J gene TRBJ2-7; 8 nucleotides align to TRBD2. With V trimmed by 4 bases and J by 5 bases, 10 bases remained unmatched. Germline V CDR1 and CDR2: MDHEN, SYDVKM. The CDR3 length is 15 residues. The CDR3 is CASSSSQQRGNEQYF. In DNA form, the CDR3 reads TGTGCCAGCAGTTCCTCCCAACAGCGGGGGAACGAGCAGTACTTC. The variable domain in full, with the rest retrieved from reference TRBV28 and TRBJ2-7, is DVKVTQSSRYLVKRTGEKVFLECVQDMDHENMFWYRQDPGLGLRLIYFSYDVKMKEKGDIPEGYSVSREKKERFSLILESASTNQTSMYLCASSSSQQRGNEQYFGPGTRLTVT.

V gene TRBV7-9 combines with J gene TRBJ1-6; TRBD1 matches at 9 bases. CDR3 length equals 14 residues. J was trimmed by 7 bases and V by 5 bases; bases with no gene match: 3. Germline V gene sequence: CDR1 SEHNR, CDR2 FQNEAQ (reference sequence). CDR3 loop: CASSTGQGNSPLHF. The CDR3 nucleotides read TGTGCCAGCAGCACGGGACAGGGAAATTCACCCCTCCACTTT.

J is TRBJ2-1 and V is TRBV24-1, with 8 positions matching TRBD2. CDR1 and CDR2 from the germline V gene are KGHDR and SFDVKD. V was pared by 5 bases and J by 15 bases, with 11 bases of the junction left unmatched. The CDR3 is 13 amino acids. The CDR3 DNA reads TGTGCCACCAGTGGGCCCGTTAGCGGGAAATGGTTCTTC. The encoded protein is CATSGPVSGKWFF.

V usage is TRBV29-1 and J usage is TRBJ2-7, with D perhaps matching TRBD2 (6 bases). The CDR3 sequence is 12 residues long. V was pared by 6 bases and J by 7 bases, with 16 bases between. Germline loops: CDR1 SQVTM, CDR2 ANQGSEA. CDR3 loop: CSVTRTEGEQYF. CDR3 bases: TGCAGCGTGACTCGGACGGAGGGGGAGCAGTACTTC.

This rearrangement joins TRBV28 to TRBJ1-3; weak D call: TRBD1 (5 bases). The CDR3 is 14 residues long. Trimming removed 8 bases at V and 6 bases at J, with 17 bases between. Germline CDR1 is MDHEN and CDR2 is SYDVKM. The CDR3 is CASAPGGRENTIYF. In nucleotides, the CDR3 is TGTGCCAGCGCCCCTGGGGGGAGGGAAAACACCATATATTTT.

V is TRBV5-4 and J is TRBJ2-5; TRBD1 matches at 7 bases. Germline-derived CDR1 and CDR2 are SGHNT and YYREEE (reference sequence). V gave up 4 bases and J gave up 1 base; unmatched junction bases: 1. CDR3 length: 13 amino acids. CDR3 region: CASSGQVQETQYF. Written as DNA, the CDR3 is TGTGCCAGCAGCGGACAGGTCCAAGAGACCCAGTACTTC.

The CDR3 region has the DNA TGCGCCAGCAGCTTGGGAGGGGACAGGGGGTCAGGTGGCTACACCTTC. Its protein is CASSLGGDRGSGGYTF. V is TRBV5-1 and J is TRBJ1-2; 11 nucleotides match TRBD1. CDR1 and CDR2 (germline): SGHRS, YFSETQ. After removal of 0 bases from V and 7 bases from J, the junction contained 8 bases not matched to a gene. This CDR3 has 16 amino acids. Full variable domain (rest looked up from reference TRBV5-1 and TRBJ1-2): KAGVTQTPRYLIKTRGQQVTLSCSPISGHRSVSWYQQTPGQGLQFLFEYFSETQRNKGNFPGRFSGRQFSNSRSEMNVSTLELGDSALYLCASSLGGDRGSGGYTFGSGTRLTVV.

The rearrangement joins TRBV13 to TRBJ1-1; 7 nucleotides align to TRBD1. Germline V CDR1 and CDR2: PRHDT, FYEKMQ (reference sequence). J lost 10 bases, V lost 7 bases, and 12 bases had no gene match. CDR3 size: 13 residues. CDR3 loop: CASTSLGGALAFF. In nucleotides, the CDR3 is TGTGCCAGCACATCCCTAGGGGGCGCGCTAGCTTTCTTT. Complete variable domain (other parts from reference TRBV13 and TRBJ1-1): AAGVIQSPRHLIKEKRETATLKCYPIPRHDTVYWYQQGPGQDPQFLISFYEKMQSDKGSIPDRFSAQQFSDYHSELNMSSLELGDSALYFCASTSLGGALAFFGQGTRLTVV.